This T cell receptor beta chain was recovered during a study of control samples from healthy donors and cancer patients. The CDR3 covers 15 residues. Trimming took off 1 base at V and 2 bases at J, with 10 bases between the two ends. The germline V gene encodes CDR1 SGHDN and CDR2 FVKESK. Profiling relied on immunoSEQ multiplex PCR, and the TCRdb table lists in-frame clones only, not all of them. The data contain roughly 100,000 clones, 83% of them seen just once; the ten biggest clones take up approximately 13%. This clone was counted between two and nine times. V is TRBV14 and J is TRBJ2-3, with D perhaps TRBD1 (5 bases). The sequence was obtained from a woman in her 50s in good health. Sample: blood. Written as DNA, the CDR3 is TGTGCCAGCAGCCAAGGACAGTACTACACAGATACGCAGTATTTT. It specifies CASSQGQYYTDTQYF.